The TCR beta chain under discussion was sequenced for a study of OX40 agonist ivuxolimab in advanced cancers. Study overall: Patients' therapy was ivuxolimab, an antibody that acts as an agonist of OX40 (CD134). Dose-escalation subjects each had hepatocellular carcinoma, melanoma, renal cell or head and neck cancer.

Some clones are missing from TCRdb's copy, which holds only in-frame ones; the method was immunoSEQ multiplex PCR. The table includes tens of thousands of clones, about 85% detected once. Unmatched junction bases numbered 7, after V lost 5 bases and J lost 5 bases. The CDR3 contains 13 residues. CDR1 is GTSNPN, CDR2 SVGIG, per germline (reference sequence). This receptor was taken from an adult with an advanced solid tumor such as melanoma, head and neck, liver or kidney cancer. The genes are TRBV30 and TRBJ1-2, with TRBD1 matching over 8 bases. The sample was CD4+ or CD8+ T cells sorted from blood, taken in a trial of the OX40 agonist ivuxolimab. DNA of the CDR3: TGTGCCTGGGCAGGACAGGGTGAATATGGCTACACCTTC. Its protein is CAWAGQGEYGYTF.